The 2 T cell receptor beta chains below were found in one sample sequenced in a study of blood T cells in healthy people across ages. It was with a sample-barcoded 5' primer and a J-beta primer mix that a second PCR of roughly 7 to 12 cycles was run. TCRdb passed the 5' RACE reads through MiXCR, listing each CDR3 protein once. There are about 780,000 distinct CDR3 sequences in the sample; under 30% occur only once, and less than 3.5% lies in the top ten. These same records also appear under a second study, on T cells of mothers and their children.

Sequencing input: blood. Receptors were obtained from a boy between 10 and 17 years old in good health.

The chain links TRBV6-1 to TRBJ2-1, with 8 bases fitting TRBD1. Germline trimming cut 6 bases from V and 5 bases from J; bases unmatched to any gene: 21. Germline lookup yields CDR1 MNHNS and CDR2 SASEGT. This CDR3 spans 19 amino acids. CDR3 amino acids: CASRLDRVRVEVGHNEQFF. The DNA of the CDR3 is TGTGCCAGCAGGCTGGACAGGGTTCGGGTGGAGGTCGGGCACAATGAGCAGTTCTTC.

The rearrangement uses TRBV9 and TRBJ2-5, with D uncertain. Germline CDR1 SGDLS, CDR2 YYNGEE. The CDR3 has 12 residues. Trimming took off 1 base at V and 4 bases at J, with 5 bases between the two ends. The CDR3: CASSVNGETQYF. Here the CDR3 DNA reads TGTGCCAGCAGCGTAAATGGAGAGACCCAGTACTTC.